The rows below give T cell receptor beta chains drawn from one sample of a study of control samples from healthy donors and cancer patients. TCRdb's table, derived via immunoSEQ multiplex PCR, lists solely in-frame clones and lacks some. Of over 70,000 clones detected, 70% to 90% appear once; the ten largest clones hold 7.6%. Sample: blood. The receptor set was obtained from a woman aged 60 to 75 in good health. The CDR3 runs from the conserved cysteine through the conserved F or W. D genes are given only for firm matches. Some rows mark clone size as missing; the rest say once, few, many or name a class of expanded clone.

J: TRBJ2-3; D: .; size: .; V: TRBV21-1; DNA: TGTGCCAGCAGCAAAGTGGAGCTAGCGGGAGGAGAGGATACGCAGTATTTT; CDR3: CASSKVELAGGEDTQYF
J: TRBJ1-4; D: TRBD1; size: .; V: TRBV25-1; DNA: TGTGCCAGCAGTAAGGGACAGACTAATGAAAAACTGTTTTTT; CDR3: CASSKGQTNEKLFF
J: TRBJ2-4; D: .; size: .; V: TRBV3-1/TRBV3-2; DNA: TGTGCCAGCAGCTTAGAGCAGGGGTCCAAAAACATTCAGTACTTC; CDR3: CASSLEQGSKNIQYF
J: TRBJ2-3; D: .; size: once; V: TRBV10-1; DNA: TGCGCCAGCAGTGAGGACATATACGATACGCAGTATTTT; CDR3: CASSEDIYDTQYF
J: TRBJ2-3; D: .; size: .; V: TRBV6-6; DNA: TGTGCCAGCAGTTATAAACCTGGATATAGCACAGATACGCAGTATTTT; CDR3: CASSYKPGYSTDTQYF
J: TRBJ2-1; D: TRBD1; size: .; V: TRBV3-1/TRBV3-2; DNA: TGTGCCAGCAGCCAAGGACAGGGGTTGGCTGAGCAGTTCTTC; CDR3: CASSQGQGLAEQFF
J: TRBJ2-1; D: TRBD2; size: .; V: TRBV5-4; DNA: TGTGCCAGCAGCCTCTTTAGCGGGAGGGATTACAATGAGCAGTTCTTC; CDR3: CASSLFSGRDYNEQFF
J: TRBJ2-2; D: .; size: .; V: TRBV6-6; DNA: TGTGCCAGCAGCTTCACCATGGGGGGCAGCGGGAAGGACACCGGGGAGCTGTTTTTT; CDR3: CASSFTMGGSGKDTGELFF
J: TRBJ2-2; D: .; size: .; V: TRBV9; DNA: TGTGCCAGCAGCGTAGTTGGCCGGGCAGCGAACACCGGGGAGCTGTTTTTT; CDR3: CASSVVGRAANTGELFF
J: TRBJ2-7; D: .; size: .; V: TRBV30; DNA: TGTGCCGGCTCCGGGGGCTCGTACGAGCAGTACTTC; CDR3: CAGSGGSYEQYF
J: TRBJ2-1; D: .; size: .; V: TRBV9; DNA: TGTGCCAGCAGCGTAGTCGCAGGGCAGGCCTACAATGAGCAGTTCTTC; CDR3: CASSVVAGQAYNEQFF
J: TRBJ2-5; D: .; size: .; V: TRBV7-2; DNA: TGTGCCAGCAGCTTAGTATCTCAGAGGGGGGAGACCCAGTACTTC; CDR3: CASSLVSQRGETQYF
J: TRBJ2-7; D: TRBD2; size: .; V: TRBV9; DNA: TGTGCCAGCAGCGCTGAACTAGCGGTGACCTACGAGCAGTACTTC; CDR3: CASSAELAVTYEQYF
J: TRBJ1-1; D: .; size: few; V: TRBV4-1; DNA: TGCGCCAGCAGCCGACAGATGAACACTGAAGCTTTCTTT; CDR3: CASSRQMNTEAFF
J: TRBJ2-7; D: TRBD2; size: .; V: TRBV3-1/TRBV3-2; DNA: TGTGCCAGCAGCCTGCGGAAGGGACTACTCTACTTC; CDR3: CASSLRKGLLYF
J: TRBJ2-1; D: .; size: few; V: TRBV7-2; DNA: TGTGCCAGCAGCCAGAGGACGGCACTACTAAACAATGAGCAGTTCTTC; CDR3: CASSQRTALLNNEQFF
J: TRBJ1-2; D: .; size: .; V: TRBV7-9; DNA: TGTGCCAGCAGCTTAGAAACCTACTATGGCTACACCTTC; CDR3: CASSLETYYGYTF
J: TRBJ1-2; D: .; size: .; V: TRBV7-2; DNA: TGTGCCAGCAGCAACCGGGGGCGGTCTGGTGGCTACACCTTC; CDR3: CASSNRGRSGGYTF
J: TRBJ1-3; D: .; size: once; V: TRBV13; DNA: TGTGCCAGCAGCCCCCGGAGGGGTCCAGGACACTCTGGAAACACCATATATTTT; CDR3: CASSPRRGPGHSGNTIYF
J: TRBJ1-2; D: .; size: .; V: TRBV27; DNA: TGTGCCAGCAAAGAAGGGGCTGGTGGCTACACCTTC; CDR3: CASKEGAGGYTF
J: TRBJ1-3; D: TRBD1; size: .; V: TRBV19; DNA: TGTGCCAGTAACGACAGGGGCTCGATAAACACCATATATTTT; CDR3: CASNDRGSINTIYF
J: TRBJ1-3; D: .; size: .; V: TRBV12-3/TRBV12-4; DNA: TGTGCCAGCACCACAACACGTCAGGGCACCATATATTTT; CDR3: CASTTTRQGTIYF
J: TRBJ2-5; D: .; size: .; V: TRBV2; DNA: TGTGCCAGCGCAGGCAACCAAGAGACCCAGTACTTC; CDR3: CASAGNQETQYF
J: TRBJ2-5; D: TRBD1; size: few; V: TRBV28; DNA: TGTGCCAGCAGTCCCGCCGCCTGGACAGGGGCACAAGAGACCCAGTACTTC; CDR3: CASSPAAWTGAQETQYF
J: TRBJ1-2; D: .; size: .; V: TRBV6-2/TRBV6-3; DNA: TGTGCCAGCAGTTCGACGGAAAACTATGGCTACACCTTC; CDR3: CASSSTENYGYTF
J: TRBJ2-3; D: TRBD2; size: .; V: TRBV3-1/TRBV3-2; DNA: TGTGCCAGCAGCCAGCTAGCGGGGGGAGATACGCAGTATTTT; CDR3: CASSQLAGGDTQYF
J: TRBJ2-7; D: TRBD1; size: .; V: TRBV3-1/TRBV3-2; DNA: TGTGCCAGCAGCCAAGCTATAGGACAGGCGTACGAGCAGTACTTC; CDR3: CASSQAIGQAYEQYF
J: TRBJ2-7; D: .; size: .; V: TRBV7-2; DNA: TGTGCCAGCAGCTTATTCAGGGACTACGAGCAGTACTTC; CDR3: CASSLFRDYEQYF
J: TRBJ2-1; D: .; size: .; V: TRBV19; DNA: TGTGCCAGTAGTATGTGGGCAGGCCGGAGCTCCTACAATGAGCAGTTCTTC; CDR3: CASSMWAGRSSYNEQFF
J: TRBJ1-5; D: TRBD1; size: .; V: TRBV10-3; DNA: TGTGCCTCCGCAGGGGGAGGCAATCAGCCCCAGCATTTT; CDR3: CASAGGGNQPQHF
J: TRBJ1-5; D: TRBD1; size: .; V: TRBV29-1; DNA: TGCAGCGTTGCATTTGGACAGGTAGGCGGTCAGCCCCAGCATTTT; CDR3: CSVAFGQVGGQPQHF
J: TRBJ2-7; D: .; size: medium-sized; V: TRBV4-2; DNA: TGTGCCAGCAGCCAAGCGGGCTACGGGGGCACCTACGAGCAGTACTTC; CDR3: CASSQAGYGGTYEQYF
J: TRBJ2-2; D: .; size: .; V: TRBV28; DNA: TGTGCCAGCAGTTTGTCGGGGGACACCGGGGAGCTGTTTTTT; CDR3: CASSLSGDTGELFF
J: TRBJ1-2; D: .; size: .; V: TRBV24-1; DNA: TGTGCCACCAGTATGATGGGGGGCGGTGGCTACACCTTC; CDR3: CATSMMGGGGYTF
J: TRBJ1-1; D: .; size: .; V: TRBV9; DNA: TGTGCCAGCAGCGTAGATATCACAGGAAACATGAACACTGAAGCTTTCTTT; CDR3: CASSVDITGNMNTEAFF
J: TRBJ2-5; D: .; size: .; V: TRBV6-6; DNA: TGTGCCAGCAGTTACCCCTCCCAGGGCCAAGAGACCCAGTACTTC; CDR3: CASSYPSQGQETQYF
J: TRBJ1-2; D: .; size: .; V: TRBV28; DNA: TGTGCCAGCAGTTCTCGGGTCTATGGCTACACCTTC; CDR3: CASSSRVYGYTF
J: TRBJ2-5; D: TRBD1; size: .; V: TRBV9; DNA: TGTGCCAGCAGCGTAGTTGGGACAGGGTCAGGGGCCCAGTACTTC; CDR3: CASSVVGTGSGAQYF
J: TRBJ2-7; D: .; size: .; V: TRBV4-1; DNA: TGCGCCAGCAGCCAAGTAGAGCGCTACGAGCAGTACTTC; CDR3: CASSQVERYEQYF
J: TRBJ2-7; D: .; size: .; V: TRBV20-1; DNA: TGCAGTGCTAGTCTAAGTTTTTCCTACGAGCAGTACTTC; CDR3: CSASLSFSYEQYF
J: TRBJ1-2; D: TRBD1; size: .; V: TRBV30; DNA: TGTGCCTGGAGTGGAGGGACAGAACTATACTATGGCTACACCTTC; CDR3: CAWSGGTELYYGYTF
J: TRBJ2-2; D: TRBD2; size: .; V: TRBV11-3; DNA: TGTGCCAGCAGCCCCCTTAGCGGGGGGAAAAGTACCGGGGAGCTGTTTTTT; CDR3: CASSPLSGGKSTGELFF
J: TRBJ1-3; D: .; size: .; V: TRBV2; DNA: TGTGCCAGCAGTCCCATACAGGGCTCTGGAAACACCATATATTTT; CDR3: CASSPIQGSGNTIYF
J: TRBJ2-7; D: TRBD1; size: .; V: TRBV27; DNA: TGTGCCAGCAGTCGAGGACAGGGAACCTACGAGCAGTACTTC; CDR3: CASSRGQGTYEQYF
J: TRBJ2-7; D: .; size: once; V: TRBV29-1; DNA: TGCAGCGTTGCCCAGTATAGAGGGTACTTC; CDR3: CSVAQYRGYF
J: TRBJ1-5; D: .; size: .; V: TRBV19; DNA: TGTGCCAGTAGTCCCCCGCGAAGGGGGGATCAGCCCCAGCATTTT; CDR3: CASSPPRRGDQPQHF
J: TRBJ1-5; D: .; size: .; V: TRBV18; DNA: TGTGCCAGCTCACCACGTCAGAGCAATCAGCCCCAGCATTTT; CDR3: CASSPRQSNQPQHF
J: TRBJ2-2; D: .; size: once; V: TRBV28; DNA: TGTGCCAGCAGTGCCCCCGGGGCAACGAACACCGGGGAGCTGTTTTTT; CDR3: CASSAPGATNTGELFF
J: TRBJ1-4; D: TRBD1; size: .; V: TRBV6-1; DNA: TGTGCCAGCAGTTCACAGGGGAATGAAAAACTGTTTTTT; CDR3: CASSSQGNEKLFF
J: TRBJ2-1; D: TRBD2; size: .; V: TRBV11-1; DNA: TGTGCCAGCAGCTTAGAGGGACTACCCTACAATGAGCAGTTCTTC; CDR3: CASSLEGLPYNEQFF
J: TRBJ1-5; D: .; size: .; V: TRBV6-1; DNA: TGTGCCAGCAGTGAAGTAGGAGGTAGCAATCAGCCCCAGCATTTT; CDR3: CASSEVGGSNQPQHF
J: TRBJ1-3; D: .; size: .; V: TRBV16; DNA: TGTGCCAGCAGCCAAGGGCGAAGCTCTGGAAACACCATATATTTT; CDR3: CASSQGRSSGNTIYF
J: TRBJ1-3; D: .; size: .; V: TRBV5-4; DNA: TGTGCCAGCAGCTGGAACCGGAAGGGATCTGGAAACACCATATATTTT; CDR3: CASSWNRKGSGNTIYF
J: TRBJ1-1; D: .; size: .; V: TRBV6-5; DNA: TGTGCCAGCAGTTACGAACGGGGAACTGAAGCTTTCTTT; CDR3: CASSYERGTEAFF
J: TRBJ1-1; D: .; size: .; V: TRBV19; DNA: TGTGCCAGTAGTAGGCAGAGGGATGAAGCTTTCTTT; CDR3: CASSRQRDEAFF
J: TRBJ2-2; D: TRBD1; size: .; V: TRBV24-1; DNA: TGTGCCACCAGTGTCTCCGAGGGACAGGGGAACACCGGGGAGCTGTTTTTT; CDR3: CATSVSEGQGNTGELFF